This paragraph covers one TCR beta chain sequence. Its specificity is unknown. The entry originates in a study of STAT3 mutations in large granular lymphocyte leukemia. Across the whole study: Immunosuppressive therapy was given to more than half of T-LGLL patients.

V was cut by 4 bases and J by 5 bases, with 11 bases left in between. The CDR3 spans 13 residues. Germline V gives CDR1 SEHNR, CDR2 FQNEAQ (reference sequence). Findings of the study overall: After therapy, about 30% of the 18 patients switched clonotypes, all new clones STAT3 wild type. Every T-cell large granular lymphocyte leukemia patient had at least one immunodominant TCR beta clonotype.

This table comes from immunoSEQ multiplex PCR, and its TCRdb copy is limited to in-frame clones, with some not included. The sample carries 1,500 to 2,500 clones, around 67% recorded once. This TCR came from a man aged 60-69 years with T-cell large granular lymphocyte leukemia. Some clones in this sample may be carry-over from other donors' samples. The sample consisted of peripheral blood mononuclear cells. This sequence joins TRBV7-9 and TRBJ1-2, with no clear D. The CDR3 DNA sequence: TGTGCCAGCAGCTCCCACACGGGGTATGGCTACACCTTC. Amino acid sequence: CASSSHTGYGYTF.